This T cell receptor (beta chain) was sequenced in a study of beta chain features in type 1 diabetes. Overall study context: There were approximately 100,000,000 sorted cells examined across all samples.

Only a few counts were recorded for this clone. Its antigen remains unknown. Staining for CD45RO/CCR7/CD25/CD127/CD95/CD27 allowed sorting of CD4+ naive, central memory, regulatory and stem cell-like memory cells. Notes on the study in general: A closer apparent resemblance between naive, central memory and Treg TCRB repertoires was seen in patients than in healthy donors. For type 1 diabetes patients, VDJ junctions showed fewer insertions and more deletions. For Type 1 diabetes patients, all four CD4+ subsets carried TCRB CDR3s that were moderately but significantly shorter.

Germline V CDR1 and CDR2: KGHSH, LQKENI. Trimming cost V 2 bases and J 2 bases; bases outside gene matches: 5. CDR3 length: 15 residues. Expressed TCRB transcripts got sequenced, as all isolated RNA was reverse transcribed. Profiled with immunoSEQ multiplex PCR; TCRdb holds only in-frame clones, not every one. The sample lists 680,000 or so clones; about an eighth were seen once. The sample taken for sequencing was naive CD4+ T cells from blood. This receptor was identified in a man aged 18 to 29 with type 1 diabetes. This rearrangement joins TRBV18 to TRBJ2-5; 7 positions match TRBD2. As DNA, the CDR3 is TGTGCCAGCTCACCAATACTAGCGTCTCAAGAGACCCAGTACTTC. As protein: CASSPILASQETQYF.